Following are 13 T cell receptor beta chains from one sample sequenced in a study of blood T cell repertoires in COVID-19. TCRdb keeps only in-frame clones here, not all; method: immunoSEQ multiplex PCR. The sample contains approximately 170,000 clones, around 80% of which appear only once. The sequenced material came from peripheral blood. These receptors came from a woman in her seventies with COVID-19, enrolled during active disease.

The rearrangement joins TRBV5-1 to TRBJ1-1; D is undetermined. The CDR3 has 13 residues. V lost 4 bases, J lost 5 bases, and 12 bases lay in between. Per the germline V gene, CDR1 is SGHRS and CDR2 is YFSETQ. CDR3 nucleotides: TGCGCCAGCAGCCTAATATCGGGGACTGAAGCTTTCTTT. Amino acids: CASSLISGTEAFF. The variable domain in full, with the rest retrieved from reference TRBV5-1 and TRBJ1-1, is KAGVTQTPRYLIKTRGQQVTLSCSPISGHRSVSWYQQTPGQGLQFLFEYFSETQRNKGNFPGRFSGRQFSNSRSEMNVSTLELGDSALYLCASSLISGTEAFFGQGTRLTVV.

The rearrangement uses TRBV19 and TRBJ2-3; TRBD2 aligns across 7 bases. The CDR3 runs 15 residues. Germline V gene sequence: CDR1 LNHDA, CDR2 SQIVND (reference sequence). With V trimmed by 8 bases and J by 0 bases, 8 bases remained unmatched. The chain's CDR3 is CASRGSGLSTDTQYF. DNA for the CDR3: TGTGCCAGTCGGGGTAGCGGGCTGAGCACAGATACGCAGTATTTT.

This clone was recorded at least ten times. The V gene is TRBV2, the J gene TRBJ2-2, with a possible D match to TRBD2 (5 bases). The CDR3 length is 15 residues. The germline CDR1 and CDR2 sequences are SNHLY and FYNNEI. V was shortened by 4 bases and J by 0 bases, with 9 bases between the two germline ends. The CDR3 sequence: CASSVSGTNTGELFF. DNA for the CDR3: TGTGCCAGCAGTGTTTCGGGGACGAACACCGGGGAGCTGTTTTTT. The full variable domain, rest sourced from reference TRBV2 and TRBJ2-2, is EPEVTQTPSHQVTQMGQEVILRCVPISNHLYFYWYRQILGQKVEFLVSFYNNEISEKSEIFDDQFSVERPDGSNFTLKIRSTKLEDSAMYFCASSVSGTNTGELFFGEGSRLTVL.

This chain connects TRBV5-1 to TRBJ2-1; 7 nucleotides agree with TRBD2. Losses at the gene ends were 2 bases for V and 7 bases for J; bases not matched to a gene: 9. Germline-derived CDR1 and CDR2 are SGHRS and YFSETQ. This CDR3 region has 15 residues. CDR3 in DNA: TGCGCCAGCAGCTTACTGCGGGGGTCGAGAAATGAGCAGTTCTTC. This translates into CASSLLRGSRNEQFF.

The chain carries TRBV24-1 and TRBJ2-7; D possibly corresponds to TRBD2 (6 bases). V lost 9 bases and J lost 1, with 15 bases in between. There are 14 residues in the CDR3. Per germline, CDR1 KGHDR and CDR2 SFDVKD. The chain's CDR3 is CATSGVELSYEQYV. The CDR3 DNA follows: TGTGCCACCTCGGGGGTCGAACTTTCCTACGAGCAGTACGTC.

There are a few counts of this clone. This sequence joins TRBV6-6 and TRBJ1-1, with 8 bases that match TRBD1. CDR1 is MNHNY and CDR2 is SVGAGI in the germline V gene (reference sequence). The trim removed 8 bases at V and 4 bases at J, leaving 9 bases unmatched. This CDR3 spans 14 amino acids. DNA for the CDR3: TGTGCCAGCGCCCCGGCAGGGGGCACCACTGAAGCTTTCTTT. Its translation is CASAPAGGTTEAFF.

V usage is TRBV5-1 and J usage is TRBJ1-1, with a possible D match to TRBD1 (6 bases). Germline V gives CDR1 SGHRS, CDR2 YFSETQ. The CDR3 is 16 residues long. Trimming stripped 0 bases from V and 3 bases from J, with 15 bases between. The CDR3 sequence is CASSLAGTSSYTEAFF. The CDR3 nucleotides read TGCGCCAGCAGCTTGGCCGGGACATCGAGCTACACTGAAGCTTTCTTT.

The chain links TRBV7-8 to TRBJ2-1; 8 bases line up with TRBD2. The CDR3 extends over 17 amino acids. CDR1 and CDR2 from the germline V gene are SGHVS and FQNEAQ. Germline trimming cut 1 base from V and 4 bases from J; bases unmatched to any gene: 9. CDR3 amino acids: CASSLEPGLGGYNEQFF. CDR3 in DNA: TGTGCCAGCAGCTTAGAGCCGGGACTAGGCGGGTACAATGAGCAGTTCTTC.

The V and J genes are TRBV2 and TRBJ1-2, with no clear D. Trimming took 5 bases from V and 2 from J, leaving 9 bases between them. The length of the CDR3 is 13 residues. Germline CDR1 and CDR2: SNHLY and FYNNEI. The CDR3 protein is CASSPQRNYGYTF. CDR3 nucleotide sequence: TGTGCCAGCAGTCCTCAGAGGAACTATGGCTACACCTTC.

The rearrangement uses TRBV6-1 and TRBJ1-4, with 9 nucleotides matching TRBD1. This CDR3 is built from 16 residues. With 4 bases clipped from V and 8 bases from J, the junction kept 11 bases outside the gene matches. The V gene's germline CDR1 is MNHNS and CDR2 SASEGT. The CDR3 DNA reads TGTGCCAGCAGTGCCACTGAGACAGGGGGTCGGGAAAAACTGTTTTTT. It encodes CASSATETGGREKLFF.

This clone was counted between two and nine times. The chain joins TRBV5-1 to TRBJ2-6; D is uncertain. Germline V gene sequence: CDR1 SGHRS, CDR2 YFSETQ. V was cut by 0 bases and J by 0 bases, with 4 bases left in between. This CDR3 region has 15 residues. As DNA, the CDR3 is TGCGCCAGCAGCTTGGCACACTCTGGGGCCAACGTCCTGACTTTC. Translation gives CASSLAHSGANVLTF.

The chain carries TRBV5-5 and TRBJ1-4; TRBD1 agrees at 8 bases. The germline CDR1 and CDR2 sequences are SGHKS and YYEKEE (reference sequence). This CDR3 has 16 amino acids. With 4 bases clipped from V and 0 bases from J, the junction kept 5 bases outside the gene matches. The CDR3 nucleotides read TGTGCCAGCAGCCCCGGACAGGGTTCAACTAATGAAAAACTGTTTTTT. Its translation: CASSPGQGSTNEKLFF.

For the CDR3, the DNA is TGTGCCAGCGGTAGCAGGGGATTTAACTATGGCTACACCTTC. Protein sequence: CASGSRGFNYGYTF. V and J are TRBV2 and TRBJ1-2; tentative D call: TRBD1 (6 bases). CDR3 length equals 14 residues. V was clipped by 8 bases and J by 1 base, with 14 bases between them. The germline V gene has CDR1 SNHLY and CDR2 FYNNEI. The full variable domain, rest sourced from reference TRBV2 and TRBJ1-2, is EPEVTQTPSHQVTQMGQEVILRCVPISNHLYFYWYRQILGQKVEFLVSFYNNEISEKSEIFDDQFSVERPDGSNFTLKIRSTKLEDSAMYFCASGSRGFNYGYTFGSGTRLTVV.